This note documents a single TCR beta chain sequence. Its target antigen remains unknown. Nothing much larger sits one base from this clone, and base qualities are not available. Sequencing was performed on an Illumina HiSeq 1500. Starting from the raw public reads, TCRdb applied fastp trimming at Q25, assembled clones with MiXCR and retained in-frame beta chains. Rows with one shared CDR3 protein collapse into an entry with the most common genes and DNA. The sample contains about 260,000 distinct CDR3 sequences, roughly 13% of them found a single time. The biggest ten clones account for roughly 8.9% of the sample. This sample stems from a study of T cell repertoires in cytomegalovirus infection (dated by TCRdb to the late 2010s). Describing the broader study: Because public TCR beta signatures pointed to carriage of CMV infection together with the matching HLA type, the HLA type of each donor mattered for the analysis. General conclusions and limits of the study: Carriers of CMV infection plus the relevant HLA type were discriminated by the cumulative frequency of public TCR beta family members in the study cohort and in an independent roughly 370-donor cohort. The ex vivo response was dominated by HLA-C-restricted CMV-specific TCR beta clonotypes, and the single most frequent clonotype in two of eight donors was supplied by these HLA-C-restricted clonotypes.

Based on the germline V gene (reference sequence), the CDR1 and CDR2 sequences are MNHNY and SVGAGI. The CDR3 spans 15 residues, from the cysteine through the phenylalanine. Just CDR3 DNA is preserved here, 45 bases in frame from base 1. V lost 4 bases and J lost 0 bases, and the count of bases not matched to a germline gene is 3. The chain was built from TRBV6-6 and TRBJ2-3, and 8 bases in between align with TRBD2. The specimen sequenced was PBMCs. This TCR came from a human donor in good health (CMV status not recorded). Some clones in this sample may be carry-over from other donors' samples. CDR3 region: CASSSLAGSTDTQYF. The nucleotide sequence reads as follows: TGTGCCAGCAGTTCCCTAGCGGGTAGCACAGATACGCAGTATTTT.